Listed below are T cell receptor beta chains from one sample, sequenced in a study of blood T cell repertoires in COVID-19. TCRdb's copy holds only in-frame clones and misses some; the assay was immunoSEQ multiplex PCR. This sample yields fewer than 65,000 clones, of which around 90% are seen a single time; roughly a tenth belongs to the top ten. The sample taken for sequencing was peripheral blood. The receptors were gathered from a human donor with acute or convalescent COVID-19. The donor label of this sample is uncertain. The CDR3 runs from the conserved cysteine through the conserved F or W. The D gene is left open where the match is weak. Clone size, where shown, is once, few, many, or a class for clones that have expanded.

D gene	V gene	clone size	J gene	CDR3 DNA	CDR3 protein
TRBD1	TRBV5-4	.	TRBJ1-2	TGTGCCAGCAGCTTTCCACCCCAACAGGGGGCGCTTCGTGGCTACACCTTC	CASSFPPQQGALRGYTF
TRBD1	TRBV6-5	.	TRBJ1-6	TGTGCCAGCACCACACCGGGACAGGGGTATTCACCCCTCCACTTT	CASTTPGQGYSPLHF
TRBD1	TRBV6-5	.	TRBJ1-2	TGTGCCAGCAGCACAAGGGGACAGGCTGGCAATGGCTACACCTTC	CASSTRGQAGNGYTF
.	TRBV6-6	.	TRBJ1-6	TGTGCCAGCAGTTACTCGGGGGGGAGGGATTCACCCCTCCACTTT	CASSYSGGRDSPLHF
.	TRBV24-1	.	TRBJ2-3	TGTGCCACCAGTGCGGGAAACACAGATACGCAGTATTTT	CATSAGNTDTQYF
.	TRBV3-1/TRBV3-2	few	TRBJ1-5	TGTGCCAGCAGCCAAGCGACAGGACGGTCCCAGCCCCAGCATTTT	CASSQATGRSQPQHF
TRBD2	TRBV7-2	.	TRBJ2-7	TGTGCCAGCAGCCGTAGCGGGAGTCTAAGAATCCACTACGAGCAGTACTTC	CASSRSGSLRIHYEQYF
.	TRBV11-2	once	TRBJ2-3	TGTGCCAGCAGCTTAGTGGCGCGGTTTAGCACAGATACGCAGTATTTT	CASSLVARFSTDTQYF
TRBD1	TRBV2	once	TRBJ2-7	TGTGCCAGCATTCCGGGACAGGGGGCCTACGAGCAGTACTTC	CASIPGQGAYEQYF
.	TRBV5-4	few	TRBJ2-1	TGTGCCAGCAGCTTGAGGCAGGGAAGGGGTGAGCAGTTCTTC	CASSLRQGRGEQFF
TRBD1	TRBV3-1/TRBV3-2	.	TRBJ2-2	TGTGCCAGCAGCCAGGGACAGGGGGCGCCCGGCCGCGGGGAGCTGTTTTTT	CASSQGQGAPGRGELFF
.	TRBV4-2	.	TRBJ2-5	TGTGCCAGCAGCCAAGATGGGAAGGGGGAAGAGACCCAGTACTTC	CASSQDGKGEETQYF
TRBD1	TRBV10-3	.	TRBJ2-1	TGTGCCATCAGTGAAGGTCGGGACAGGGTCTACAATGAGCAGTTCTTC	CAISEGRDRVYNEQFF
.	TRBV5-3	.	TRBJ1-4	TGTGCCAGAAGCTTGGCTCAGACTAATGAAAAACTGTTTTTT	CARSLAQTNEKLFF
TRBD1	TRBV18	.	TRBJ1-3	TGTGCCAGCTCGTCAACTGTCGGACAGGGGGCAGGAAACACCATATATTTT	CASSSTVGQGAGNTIYF
TRBD1	TRBV29-1	.	TRBJ1-1	TGCAGCGTCTTCACAGGGGTCGCTGAAGCTTTCTTT	CSVFTGVAEAFF
.	TRBV28	.	TRBJ1-5	TGTGCCAGCAGTTTCAGGGGTTATAGCAATCAGCCCCAGCATTTT	CASSFRGYSNQPQHF
.	TRBV4-2	.	TRBJ2-3	TGTGCCAGCAGCCAAGACCGCGGGGGCAAGGGAGGCGTTAGCACAGATACGCAGTATTTT	CASSQDRGGKGGVSTDTQYF
TRBD2	TRBV5-1	.	TRBJ2-1	TGCGCCAGCGGTAAGCGGGAGTGGGACAATGAGCAGTTCTTC	CASGKREWDNEQFF
.	TRBV6-6	.	TRBJ1-5	TGTGCCAGCAGTTACTCCACAGGGACGGGTCAGCCCCAGCATTTT	CASSYSTGTGQPQHF
.	TRBV25-1	.	TRBJ1-1	TGTGCCAGCAGGTCCACAGGGACCCCTGAAGCTTTCTTT	CASRSTGTPEAFF
TRBD1	TRBV6-5	.	TRBJ2-5	TGTGCCAGCAGTTACGGACAGGGTCAGGAGACCCAGTACTTC	CASSYGQGQETQYF
TRBD1	TRBV3-1/TRBV3-2	.	TRBJ2-7	TGTGCCAGCAGCCCCGGACAGGGTCGGGAGCAGTACTTC	CASSPGQGREQYF
TRBD1	TRBV9	.	TRBJ1-3	TGTGCCAGCAGCAAATCGTCAGGGGGTTACTCTGGAAACACCATATATTTT	CASSKSSGGYSGNTIYF
.	TRBV3-1/TRBV3-2	.	TRBJ1-2	TGTGCCAGCAGCCCATGGGACATACGCTCCGGGAACTATGGCTACACCTTC	CASSPWDIRSGNYGYTF
.	TRBV28	.	TRBJ1-6	TGTGCCAGCAGTTTACAGGGGAGCTCCTATAATTCACCCCTCCACTTT	CASSLQGSSYNSPLHF
.	TRBV18	.	TRBJ2-2	TGTGCCAGCTCACTAGCCGGCACCGGGGAGCTGTTTTTT	CASSLAGTGELFF
TRBD1	TRBV27	.	TRBJ1-1	TGTGCCAGCAGTGCGGCGACAGGGAGATTGAAAGCTTTCTTT	CASSAATGRLKAFF
TRBD1	TRBV19	.	TRBJ2-5	TGTGCCAGTAGTGCGACAGGGGCGGAGACCCAGTACTTC	CASSATGAETQYF
.	TRBV2	.	TRBJ1-3	TGTGCCAGCAGTGTAGTGAGATCTGGAAACACCATATATTTT	CASSVVRSGNTIYF
.	TRBV5-4	.	TRBJ1-1	TGTGCCAGCAGCCCCCAGGTTGGGTCAACTGAAGCTTTCTTT	CASSPQVGSTEAFF
TRBD1	TRBV7-2	.	TRBJ2-2	TGTGCCAGCAGCTCCAACAGGGGGGACCCCGGGGAGCTGTTTTTT	CASSSNRGDPGELFF
.	TRBV9	.	TRBJ1-5	TGTGCCAGCAGCGTAGATGGGAGGAGTCAGCCCCAGCATTTT	CASSVDGRSQPQHF
TRBD1	TRBV10-3	.	TRBJ1-3	TGTGCCATCAGTGACAGGGGGAAAGGAAACACCATATATTTT	CAISDRGKGNTIYF
TRBD2	TRBV12-5	.	TRBJ2-3	TGTGCTAGTGGCCGCGGACTAGCGGGAGGCACAGATACGCAGTATTTT	CASGRGLAGGTDTQYF
.	TRBV11-2	.	TRBJ2-1	TGTGCCAGCAGCTTAGACAGGGTTACCTACAATGAGCAGTTCTTC	CASSLDRVTYNEQFF
TRBD2	TRBV11-2	.	TRBJ2-3	TGTGCCAGCAGCCGGGAGACTAGCGGGAGAAGTACGCAGTATTTT	CASSRETSGRSTQYF
TRBD1	TRBV6-1	few	TRBJ2-7	TGTGCCAGCAGTGGGGACAGGATTGGCGAGCAGTACTTC	CASSGDRIGEQYF
TRBD1	TRBV10-2	.	TRBJ2-1	TGCGCCAGCAGTTTTCCGACAGGGGGGAGCTTTAATGAGCAGTTCTTC	CASSFPTGGSFNEQFF
TRBD1	TRBV5-1	.	TRBJ1-2	TGCGCCAGCAGCTTGGCTTCGGGTCCCGAGACAGGGGAGGGCTACACCTTC	CASSLASGPETGEGYTF
.	TRBV10-1	.	TRBJ2-3	TGCGCCAGCAGTGAGTTTCGTGGCAGCACAGATACGCAGTATTTT	CASSEFRGSTDTQYF
TRBD1	TRBV5-1	.	TRBJ2-2	TGCGCCAGCAGCTTGTTGCAGGGGGCTACCGGGGAGCTGTTTTTT	CASSLLQGATGELFF
.	TRBV28	.	TRBJ1-4	TGTGCCAGCAGTTTATGGGGGGGAGAAGGGGAAAAACTGTTTTTT	CASSLWGGEGEKLFF
TRBD1	TRBV6-5	.	TRBJ1-2	TGTGCCAGCAGTTACGGTGACAGGGGATCTTATGGCTACACCTTC	CASSYGDRGSYGYTF
TRBD2	TRBV7-9	.	TRBJ2-7	TGTGCCAGCAATATAGCGGGTTACTCCTACGAGCAGTACTTC	CASNIAGYSYEQYF
.	TRBV7-8	.	TRBJ2-2	TGTGCCAGCAGCAAGACATCCCGAAGGACAAATTGGCCCGGGGAGCTGTTTTTT	CASSKTSRRTNWPGELFF
.	TRBV7-9	.	TRBJ1-1	TGTGCCAGCGGCGGAATCCGGAACACTGAAGCTTTCTTT	CASGGIRNTEAFF